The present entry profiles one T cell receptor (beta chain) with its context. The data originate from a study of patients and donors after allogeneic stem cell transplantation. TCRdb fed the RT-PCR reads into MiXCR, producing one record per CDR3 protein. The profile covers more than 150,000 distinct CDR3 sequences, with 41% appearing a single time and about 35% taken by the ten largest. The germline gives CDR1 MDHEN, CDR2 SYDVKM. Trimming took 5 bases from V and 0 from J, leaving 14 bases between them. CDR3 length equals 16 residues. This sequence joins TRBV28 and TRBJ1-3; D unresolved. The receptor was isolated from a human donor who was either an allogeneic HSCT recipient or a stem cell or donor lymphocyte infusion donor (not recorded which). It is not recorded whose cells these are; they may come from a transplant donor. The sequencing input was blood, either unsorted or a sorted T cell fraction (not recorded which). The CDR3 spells CASSPIRPASGNTIYF. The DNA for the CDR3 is TGTGCCAGCAGTCCCATCAGGCCGGCCTCTGGAAACACCATATATTTT.